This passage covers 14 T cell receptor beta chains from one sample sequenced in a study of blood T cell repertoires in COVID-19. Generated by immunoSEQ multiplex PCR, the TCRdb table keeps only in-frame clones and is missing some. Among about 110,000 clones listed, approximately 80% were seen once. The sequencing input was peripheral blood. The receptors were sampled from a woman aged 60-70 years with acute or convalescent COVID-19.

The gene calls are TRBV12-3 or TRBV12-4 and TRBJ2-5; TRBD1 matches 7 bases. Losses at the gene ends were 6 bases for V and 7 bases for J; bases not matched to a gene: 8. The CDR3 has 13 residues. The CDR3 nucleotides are TGTGCCAGCAGCCCTGACAGGGTTGGGACCCAGTACTTC. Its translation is CASSPDRVGTQYF.

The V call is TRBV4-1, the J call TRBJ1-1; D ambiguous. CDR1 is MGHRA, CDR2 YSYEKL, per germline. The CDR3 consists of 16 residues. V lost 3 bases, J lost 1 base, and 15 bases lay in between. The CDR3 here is CASSQSQAPRNTEAFF. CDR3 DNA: TGCGCCAGCAGCCAGAGCCAAGCCCCACGGAACACTGAAGCTTTCTTT.

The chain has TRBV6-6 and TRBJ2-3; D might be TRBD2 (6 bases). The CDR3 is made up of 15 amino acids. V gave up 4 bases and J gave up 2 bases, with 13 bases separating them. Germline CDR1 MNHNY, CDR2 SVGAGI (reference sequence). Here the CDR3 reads CASSSPGLYTDTQYF. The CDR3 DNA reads TGTGCCAGCAGTTCGCCGGGACTGTACACAGATACGCAGTATTTT.

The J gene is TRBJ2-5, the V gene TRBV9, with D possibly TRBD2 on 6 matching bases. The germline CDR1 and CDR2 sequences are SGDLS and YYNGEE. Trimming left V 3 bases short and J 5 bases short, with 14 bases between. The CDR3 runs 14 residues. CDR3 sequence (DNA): TGTGCCAGCAGCGGACTGTTGGGGGGTGAGACCCAGTACTTC. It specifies CASSGLLGGETQYF.

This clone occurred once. CDR3 coding DNA: TGTGCCAGCAGTTTTGGTGGAGGAAAACTGTTTTTT. Its translation: CASSFGGGKLFF. The chain links TRBV12-3 or TRBV12-4 to TRBJ1-4, with no clear D. The CDR3 length is 12 residues. V lost 3 bases, J lost 10 bases, and 9 bases lay in between.

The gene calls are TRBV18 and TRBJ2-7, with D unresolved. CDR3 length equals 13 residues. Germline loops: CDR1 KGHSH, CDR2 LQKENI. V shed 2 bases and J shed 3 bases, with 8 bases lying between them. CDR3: CASSPNSFYEQYF. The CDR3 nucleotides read TGTGCCAGCTCACCAAACAGCTTCTACGAGCAGTACTTC.

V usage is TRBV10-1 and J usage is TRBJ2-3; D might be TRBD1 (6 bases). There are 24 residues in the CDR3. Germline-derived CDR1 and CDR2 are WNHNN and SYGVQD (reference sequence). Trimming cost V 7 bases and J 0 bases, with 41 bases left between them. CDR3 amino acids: CASKNYPRGRTVRTWGSSTDTQYF. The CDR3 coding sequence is TGCGCCAGCAAAAACTACCCCCGGGGCCGGACAGTGCGTACCTGGGGGTCTAGCACAGATACGCAGTATTTT.

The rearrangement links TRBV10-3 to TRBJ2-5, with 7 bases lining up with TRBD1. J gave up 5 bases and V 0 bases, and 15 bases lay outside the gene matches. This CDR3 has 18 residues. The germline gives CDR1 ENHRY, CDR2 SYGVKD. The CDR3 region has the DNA TGTGCCATCAGTGAGTCTGGACCCGGGACAGAAGCAACCGAGACCCAGTACTTC. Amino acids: CAISESGPGTEATETQYF.

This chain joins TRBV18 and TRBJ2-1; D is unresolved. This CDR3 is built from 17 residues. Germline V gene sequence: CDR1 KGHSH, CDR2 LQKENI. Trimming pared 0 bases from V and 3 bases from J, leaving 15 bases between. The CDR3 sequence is CASSPPLREVGYNEQFF. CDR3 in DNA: TGTGCCAGCTCACCACCGTTACGCGAGGTTGGCTACAATGAGCAGTTCTTC.

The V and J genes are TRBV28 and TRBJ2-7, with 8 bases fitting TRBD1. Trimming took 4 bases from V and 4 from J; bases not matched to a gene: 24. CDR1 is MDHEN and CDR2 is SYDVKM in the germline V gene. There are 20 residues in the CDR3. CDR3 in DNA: TGTGCCAGCAGTTCAGTCACCGGGACAGGCTATCGTCTCTTCGTGTACGAGCAGTACTTC. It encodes CASSSVTGTGYRLFVYEQYF.

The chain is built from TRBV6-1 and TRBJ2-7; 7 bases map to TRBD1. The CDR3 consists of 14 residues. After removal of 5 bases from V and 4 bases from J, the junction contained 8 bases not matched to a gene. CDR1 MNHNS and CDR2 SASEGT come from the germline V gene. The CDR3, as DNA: TGTGCCAGCAGTCCTGACAGGGCAGCTTACGAGCAGTACTTC. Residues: CASSPDRAAYEQYF.

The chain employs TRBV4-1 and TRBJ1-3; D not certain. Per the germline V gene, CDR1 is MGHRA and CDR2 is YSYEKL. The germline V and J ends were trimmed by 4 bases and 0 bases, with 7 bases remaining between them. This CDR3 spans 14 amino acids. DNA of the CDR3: TGCGCCAGCAGCCTGTCTCCCTCTGGAAACACCATATATTTT. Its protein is CASSLSPSGNTIYF.

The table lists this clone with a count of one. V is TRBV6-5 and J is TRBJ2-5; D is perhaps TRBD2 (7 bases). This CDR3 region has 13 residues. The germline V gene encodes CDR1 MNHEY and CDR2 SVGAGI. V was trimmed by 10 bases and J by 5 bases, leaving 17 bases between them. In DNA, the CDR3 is TGTGCCATCACCGACGGGGGGCGGGAGACCCAGTACTTC. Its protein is CAITDGGRETQYF.

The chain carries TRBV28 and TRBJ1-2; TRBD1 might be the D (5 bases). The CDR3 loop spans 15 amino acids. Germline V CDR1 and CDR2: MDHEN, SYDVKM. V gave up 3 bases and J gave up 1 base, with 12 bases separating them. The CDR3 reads CASSLTEFFNYGYTF. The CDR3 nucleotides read TGTGCCAGCAGTTTGACAGAGTTCTTTAACTATGGCTACACCTTC.